Listed below are T cell receptor beta chains from one sample, sequenced in a study of shared clonotypes between healthy human individuals. Clones were read by immunoSEQ multiplex PCR, and TCRdb kept only the in-frame ones, dropping some. This sample has about 1.1 million clones, with 70% to 80% found just once. Sequenced sample: memory CD4+ T cells from PBMCs. The receptors here all came from a man between 18 and 29 years old in good health. Some clones in this sample may be carry-over from other donors' samples. CDR3s include the opening cysteine and the closing phenylalanine or tryptophan. The order of the fields is D gene, clone size, V gene, J gene, CDR3 DNA, CDR3 protein. D genes are given only for firm matches. Clone size is shown for a subset of rows, as once, few, many or a class of expanded clone.

TRBD2	NA	TRBV7-2	TRBJ2-7	TGTGCCAGCAGCCTGCGGACTAGCGTACTAGGTTTGCCGTACTTC	CASSLRTSVLGLPYF
NA	NA	TRBV7-3	TRBJ2-3	TGTGCCAGCAGCCTACAGGGTCTCAGCACAGATACGCAGTATTTT	CASSLQGLSTDTQYF
NA	NA	TRBV4-1	TRBJ1-4	TGCGCCAGCAGCCAGCGGGATGAAAAACTGTTTTTT	CASSQRDEKLFF
NA	few	TRBV27	TRBJ1-2	TGTGCCAGGGGCTATGGCTACACCTTC	CARGYGYTF
NA	NA	TRBV5-1	TRBJ1-1	TGCGCCAGCAGCTTGGACAGGGAAACTGAAGCTTTCTTT	CASSLDRETEAFF
TRBD1	NA	TRBV7-2	TRBJ2-3	TGTGCCAGCAGCCGAGGGGGCCCCGCAGATACGCAGTATTTT	CASSRGGPADTQYF
NA	NA	TRBV14	TRBJ2-1	TGTGCCAGCAGCCAAGATGGGGTGTCAGGCTCCTACAATGAGCAGTTCTTC	CASSQDGVSGSYNEQFF
NA	NA	TRBV28	TRBJ1-1	TGTGCCAGCAGTAGAAGGGGGGGCACTGAAGCTTTCTTT	CASSRRGGTEAFF
NA	NA	TRBV28	TRBJ2-7	TGTGCCAGCAGTTTACCCCGGGACGGATTCTCCTACGAGCAGTACTTC	CASSLPRDGFSYEQYF
NA	few	TRBV6-1	TRBJ1-5	TGTGCCAGCAGTTCGAGGGATGACCAGCCCCAGCATTTT	CASSSRDDQPQHF
TRBD2	many	TRBV18	TRBJ2-5	TGTGCCAGCTCACCAACGGGAGGTGGTCTTGAGACCCAGTACTTC	CASSPTGGGLETQYF
NA	few	TRBV6-5	TRBJ2-1	TGTGCCAGCAGCCGATGGGGGAGCGATGAGCAGTTCTTC	CASSRWGSDEQFF
NA	many	TRBV20-1	TRBJ2-2	TGCAGTGCTGGGGACACCGGGGAGCTGTTTTTT	CSAGDTGELFF
TRBD2	NA	TRBV5-1	TRBJ2-5	TGCGCCAGCAGCTTGGCGCCTAGCGGGAGAGAGACCCAGTACTTC	CASSLAPSGRETQYF
TRBD1	once	TRBV4-2	TRBJ1-5	TGTGCCAGCAGCCCTAGAGGACAGGGGGCGAATCAGCCCCAGCATTTT	CASSPRGQGANQPQHF
NA	NA	TRBV2	TRBJ2-1	TGTGCCAGCAGTGAACGAGGGTCATACAATGAGCAGTTCTTC	CASSERGSYNEQFF
NA	NA	TRBV7-3	TRBJ1-1	TGTGCCAGCAGCCAGGTGGGCACTGAAGCTTTCTTT	CASSQVGTEAFF
NA	NA	TRBV12-5	TRBJ1-1	TGTGCTAGTGGTTTACGGCAGGGGACTGAAGCTTTCTTT	CASGLRQGTEAFF
NA	NA	TRBV28	TRBJ2-1	TGTGCCAGCAGGGAACAGGGGAGGGATGAGCAGTTCTTC	CASREQGRDEQFF
NA	NA	TRBV5-1	TRBJ1-1	TGCGCCAGCAGTTATCTCCCGGACGTAAACACTGAAGCTTTCTTT	CASSYLPDVNTEAFF
NA	few	TRBV20-1	TRBJ2-3	TGCAGTTTTTATACAGATACGCAGTATTTT	CSFYTDTQYF
NA	NA	TRBV4-1	TRBJ2-2	TGCGCCAGCAGCCAAGATCCCATGAACACCGGGGAGCTGTTTTTT	CASSQDPMNTGELFF
NA	NA	TRBV5-1	TRBJ2-3	TGCGCCAGCAGCGGCGGGACCGGGGCTACGCAGTATTTT	CASSGGTGATQYF
TRBD2	NA	TRBV2	TRBJ2-7	TGTGCCAGCAGTAGGACTAGCGGCTCCTACGAGCAGTACTTC	CASSRTSGSYEQYF
NA	NA	TRBV18	TRBJ2-3	TGTGCCAGCTCACCGCCTCATATTCCAGGAGGTCACACAGATACGCAGTATTTT	CASSPPHIPGGHTDTQYF
NA	NA	TRBV28	TRBJ2-7	TGTGCCAGCAGCTTAAGACAGATCACCTACGAGCAGTACTTC	CASSLRQITYEQYF
NA	few	TRBV11-3	TRBJ2-2	TGTGCCAGCAGCTCCCTCTTGGGCGGGGAGCTGTTTTTT	CASSSLLGGELFF
TRBD1	NA	TRBV28	TRBJ1-4	TGTGCCAGCAGTGAGAGTCGAGGGACAGGGTTGACTTTTGAAAAACTGTTTTTT	CASSESRGTGLTFEKLFF
TRBD1	NA	TRBV5-1	TRBJ1-1	TGCGCCAGCAGCTTGGACAGGGGGACTGAAGCTTTCTTT	CASSLDRGTEAFF
TRBD2	NA	TRBV5-1	TRBJ2-1	TGCGCCAGCAGCCTCGACCCTAGCGGGAGGACCTACAATGAGCAGTTCTTC	CASSLDPSGRTYNEQFF
TRBD1	NA	TRBV5-1	TRBJ1-2	TGCGCCAGCAGCTTGGTACAGGGGGAGGGCTACACCTTC	CASSLVQGEGYTF
NA	few	TRBV5-4	TRBJ2-1	TGTGCCAGCACCTTATGGGCCTCGAGCTCCTACAATGAGCAGTTCTTC	CASTLWASSSYNEQFF
TRBD1	NA	TRBV2	TRBJ2-5	TGTGCCAGCGCGACAGGGCTCCGGGAGACCCAGTACTTC	CASATGLRETQYF
TRBD1	once	TRBV6-6	TRBJ2-7	TGTGCCAGCAGTTACTCCGGACAGGACAGGGGGTACGAGCAGTACTTC	CASSYSGQDRGYEQYF
TRBD1	NA	TRBV10-3	TRBJ2-5	TGTGCCATCAGTGACGGACAGGGGGTGGGGGAGACCCAGTACTTC	CAISDGQGVGETQYF
NA	NA	TRBV28	TRBJ2-2	TGTGCCAGCAGTTTACTGGGGAGGCGGGGGACAACGAACACCGGGGAGCTGTTTTTT	CASSLLGRRGTTNTGELFF